Sequencing of this T cell receptor (beta chain) was carried out in a study of cytomegalovirus exposure and HLA in healthy donors. General study results and limits: A later analysis showed HLA-associated TCR beta chains outstripping equally common others in clonal expansion. A few CMV-associated chains were confirmed in vitro to be specific for CMV antigens.

Concerning this clone itself: Antigen unknown.

The length of the CDR3 is 11 residues. Trimming pared 3 bases from V and 6 bases from J, leaving 6 bases between. The V gene's germline CDR1 is SGHAT and CDR2 FQNNGV. The PCR had 60 Vbeta and 13 Jbeta primers. As handled by the study authors: A follow-up analysis tallied 73 million or so unique TCR beta chains, some 9.9 million shared. The method was immunoSEQ multiplex PCR; TCRdb's version includes in-frame clones alone and lacks a portion of them. V, J and clone size were drawn from that table, and D and trimming were deduced from the DNA. This table holds about 86,000 clones, about three quarters found once.

The source of this sequence is a male donor in good health and CMV-seropositive. Material for sequencing was PBMCs. The V gene is TRBV11-2, the J gene TRBJ2-7; no reliable D call. The CDR3 region is CASSLRFEQYF. In nucleotides, the CDR3 is TGTGCCAGCAGCTTGCGGTTCGAGCAGTACTTC.